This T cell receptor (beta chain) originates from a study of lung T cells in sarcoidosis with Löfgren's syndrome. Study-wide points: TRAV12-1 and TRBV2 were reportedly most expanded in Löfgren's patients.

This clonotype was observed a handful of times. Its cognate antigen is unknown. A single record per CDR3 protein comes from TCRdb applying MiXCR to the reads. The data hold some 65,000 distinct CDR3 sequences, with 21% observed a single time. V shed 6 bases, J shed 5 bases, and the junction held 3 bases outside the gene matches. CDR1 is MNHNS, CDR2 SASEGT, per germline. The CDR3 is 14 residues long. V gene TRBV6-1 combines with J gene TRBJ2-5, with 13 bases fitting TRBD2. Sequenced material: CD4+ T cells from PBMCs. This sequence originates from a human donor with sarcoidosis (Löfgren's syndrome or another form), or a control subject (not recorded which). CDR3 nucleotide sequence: TGTGCCAGCAGGTGGACTAGCGGGAGCGAGACCCAGTACTTC. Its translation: CASRWTSGSETQYF.